This TCR beta chain was documented in a study of shared clonotypes between healthy human individuals. The method was immunoSEQ multiplex PCR; TCRdb's version includes in-frame clones alone and lacks a portion of them. This table has hundreds of thousands of clones, approximately 97% appearing once. Germline loops: CDR1 ENHRY, CDR2 SYGVKD. Trimming shortened V by 8 bases and J by 8 bases, and 22 bases separated the two germline ends. The CDR3 length is 15 residues. With regard to this clone: Its matching antigen is unknown.

Broader study findings: The represented genetic and exposure-history diversity was limited by the small number of donors.

Donors comprised healthy HIV-negative adults lacking recent acute infections or vaccinations. Combination of CD45RO+ cells with CCR7-negative CD45RA+ TemRA cells was used for CD8 memory. The material sequenced was memory CD8+ T cells sorted from blood. Indicated subset: CD45RO+ cells pooled with CCR7-negative TemRA cells. The sequence came from a man younger than 45 in good health. The rearrangement links TRBV10-3 to TRBJ1-3; maybe TRBD1 (5 bases). The CDR3 nucleotides are TGTGCCATCTCGCCTACTCCGGGGCTCGGGGACACCATATATTTT. Translated: CAISPTPGLGDTIYF.